A selection of T cell receptor beta chains follows, all from one sample in a study of Tregs in tolerant kidney transplant recipients. Measured with immunoSEQ multiplex PCR; TCRdb has only the in-frame clones, and not every one. The data contain over 50,000 clones, approximately 85% of them singletons. The starting material was Tregs from blood, obtained before the transplant. The source of these receptors is a human donor who received a combined kidney and bone marrow transplant. Each CDR3 is given with its conserved first and last residue. The D gene is left open where the match is weak. Clone size is given for some rows only: seen once, a few or many times, or a class if the clone is expanded.

NA,NA,TRBJ1-5,TRBV7-9,TGTGCCAGCAGCTTTAATGGGTATCAGCCCCAGCATTTT,CASSFNGYQPQHF
NA,TRBD1,TRBJ2-7,TRBV5-1,TGCGCCAGCAGCCCACGGACAGGAATGATCTACGAGCAGTACTTC,CASSPRTGMIYEQYF
NA,TRBD2,TRBJ2-1,TRBV7-9,TGTGCCAGCAGCCAAGCGGGGGGGAATGAGCAGTTCTTC,CASSQAGGNEQFF
few,TRBD1,TRBJ1-1,TRBV6-6,TGTGCCAGCAGTTACTCTGGGACAGGAGAAGCTTTCTTT,CASSYSGTGEAFF
NA,NA,TRBJ2-3,TRBV29-1,TGCAGCGTGGCCGGGGCGGCGGACACAGATACGCAGTATTTT,CSVAGAADTDTQYF
NA,NA,TRBJ1-2,TRBV19,TGTGCCAGTAGTACACGCGCAGGACGGGACACCTTC,CASSTRAGRDTF
few,TRBD1,TRBJ1-4,TRBV19,TGTGCCAGTAGCCGACAGGGGACGAGTGAAAAACTGTTTTTT,CASSRQGTSEKLFF
NA,NA,TRBJ2-7,TRBV11-2,TGTGCCAGCAGCCCTAGGGCGGGACAGCACTACGAGCAGTACTTC,CASSPRAGQHYEQYF
NA,NA,TRBJ1-5,TRBV6-6,TGTGCCAGCAGTTACCGGACAGCTAGCAATCAGCCCCAGCATTTT,CASSYRTASNQPQHF
NA,NA,TRBJ2-7,TRBV5-1,TGCGCCAGCAGCTTGTCAGGTCCACTATACGAGCAGTACTTC,CASSLSGPLYEQYF
once,TRBD1,TRBJ2-3,TRBV28,TGTGCCAGCAGTTTATACAAGCAGGGGGCTAGGGAGTATTTT,CASSLYKQGAREYF
NA,TRBD1,TRBJ2-7,TRBV27,TGTGCCAGCAGTTACAGGGGCGCCTACGAGCAGTACTTC,CASSYRGAYEQYF
NA,TRBD2,TRBJ2-7,TRBV18,TGTGCCAGCTCACCCCTCCGGGGGGTTCCCACCTACGAGCAGTACTTC,CASSPLRGVPTYEQYF
once,NA,TRBJ2-7,TRBV18,TGTGCCAGCTCACCGGGGAGAGGCCACGAGCAGTACTTC,CASSPGRGHEQYF
NA,NA,TRBJ2-2,TRBV11-2,TGTGCCAGCAGGGACGGTAACACCGGGGAGCTGTTTTTT,CASRDGNTGELFF
NA,NA,TRBJ2-5,TRBV7-9,TGTGCCAGCAGCTTAGAGGCGACCCAGTACTTC,CASSLEATQYF
NA,NA,TRBJ2-7,TRBV7-7,TGTGCCAGCAGTTGGGGGGCAACCTACGAGCAGTACTTC,CASSWGATYEQYF
NA,TRBD2,TRBJ2-7,TRBV6-5,TGTGCCAGCAGCCGCTGGACTAGCGGGAGTAACGAGCAGTACTTC,CASSRWTSGSNEQYF
once,NA,TRBJ2-3,TRBV1,TGCACCAGCAGCCAAGATGAGGACAGGACCACAGATACGCAGTATTTT,CTSSQDEDRTTDTQYF
NA,NA,TRBJ2-7,TRBV5-1,TGCGCCAGCAGCCCGGCCGGGGGAAAGGGGACGCGGTACGAGCAGTACTTC,CASSPAGGKGTRYEQYF
NA,NA,TRBJ2-7,TRBV28,TGTGCCAGCAGCCGACCCCTGATTGGGTCCTACGAGCAGTACTTC,CASSRPLIGSYEQYF
few,NA,TRBJ1-5,TRBV2,TGTGCCAGCAGTGAAGACTGGGGATCAAGCAATCAGCCCCAGCATTTT,CASSEDWGSSNQPQHF
NA,TRBD1,TRBJ1-3,TRBV2,TGTGCCAGCACCAGGGACAGGCGCTTTGGAAACACCATATATTTT,CASTRDRRFGNTIYF
few,NA,TRBJ2-3,TRBV15,TGTGCCACCAGCAGAGCTCCTCGACAGTACCTCACAGATACGCAGTATTTT,CATSRAPRQYLTDTQYF
NA,TRBD2,TRBJ2-2,TRBV7-2,TGTGCCAGCAGCTGGAAGCGGGGGGGCGAGGAGCTGTTTTTT,CASSWKRGGEELFF
NA,NA,TRBJ2-2,TRBV6-1,TGTGCCAGCTGTGGGGGTGCGTTCACCGGGGAGCTGTTTTTT,CASCGGAFTGELFF
NA,NA,TRBJ1-2,TRBV5-1,TGCGCCAGCAGCTTCGCTGGGGCTTATGGCTACACCTTC,CASSFAGAYGYTF
NA,TRBD2,TRBJ2-1,TRBV4-1,TGCGCCAGCAGCCAAGTACTAGCGGGGGGGCCGGGGAATGAGCAGTTCTTC,CASSQVLAGGPGNEQFF
NA,NA,TRBJ1-1,TRBV25-1,TGTGCCAGCAGTGCGGGGGGAAGATACACTGAAGCTTTCTTT,CASSAGGRYTEAFF
NA,TRBD1,TRBJ2-5,TRBV28,TGTGCCAGCAGATCCCGACAGGGTCGGACCCAGTACTTC,CASRSRQGRTQYF
NA,NA,TRBJ2-5,TRBV2,TGTGCCAGCAGTCTGGAAGCCCGGAACGAGTACTTC,CASSLEARNEYF
NA,TRBD1,TRBJ2-7,TRBV6-6,TGTGCCAGCAGTTACTCGACAGGGGACCCCTACGAGCAGTACTTC,CASSYSTGDPYEQYF
few,TRBD1,TRBJ1-6,TRBV6-1,TGTGCCAGCTTCCTGGGGACAGGCTATAATTCACCCCTCCACTTT,CASFLGTGYNSPLHF
NA,NA,TRBJ1-2,TRBV7-6,TGTGCCAGCAGCTTAGGGGCAGGGGATAACTATGGCTACACCTTC,CASSLGAGDNYGYTF
NA,TRBD2,TRBJ2-7,TRBV11-2,TGTGCCAGCAGCTTAGCGGGGGGGCGCGAGCAGTACTTC,CASSLAGGREQYF
few,NA,TRBJ1-1,TRBV19,TGTGCCAGTACCCATACGGGGTGGGGTAACACTGAAGCTTTCTTT,CASTHTGWGNTEAFF
NA,NA,TRBJ2-5,TRBV27,TGTGCCAGCAGGTCCGGAGGCCAGAGGGAGACCCAGTACTTC,CASRSGGQRETQYF
few,NA,TRBJ1-1,TRBV10-2,TGCGCCAGCAGTGAGGGACTGCCTACGCCAGAAGCTTTCTTT,CASSEGLPTPEAFF
NA,NA,TRBJ1-4,TRBV11-3,TGTGCCAGCAGCCCGAACGGGGCGTCTTCCCGAGAAAAACTGTTTTTT,CASSPNGASSREKLFF
NA,NA,TRBJ1-5,TRBV6-5,TGTGCCAGCAGGCGTCTGGGGGTCGGCAATCAGCCCCAGCATTTT,CASRRLGVGNQPQHF
NA,TRBD1,TRBJ2-5,TRBV7-2,TGTGCCATCTCGACAGGGATGGGAGAGACCCAGTACTTC,CAISTGMGETQYF